The 3 T cell receptor beta chains given below trace back to one sample, sequenced in a study of T cells in Graves' hyperthyroidism and ophthalmopathy. RNA transcripts yielded amplified TCR beta CDR3 regions. Researchers ran a first-round RT-PCR on the TCR CDR3 using the HTBI primer set. MiXCR was run by TCRdb on the multiplex PCR reads, yielding one entry per CDR3 protein. The sample consists of about 410,000 distinct CDR3 sequences, 14% to 15% of them appearing once. What was sequenced was blood. Receptor source: a man in his late teens or twenties with Graves' ophthalmopathy.

Ten or more counts support this clonotype. The chain uses TRBV6-1 and TRBJ1-2, with a possible D match to TRBD1 (6 bases). Deletions cut 1 base from V and 5 bases from J, with 14 bases between. The CDR3 covers 15 residues. In germline, CDR1 is MNHNS, CDR2 SASEGT. CDR3 nucleotide sequence: TGTGCCAGCAGTGAAGTGGGCAGGGGAAAGTATGGCTACACCTTC. This gives the protein CASSEVGRGKYGYTF.

This clonotype turned up a few times. The V call is TRBV29-1, the J call TRBJ2-1; tentative D call: TRBD2 (6 bases). This CDR3 region has 15 residues. The V gene lost 0 bases and the J gene lost 2 bases, with 11 bases spanning the gap. Germline V gene sequence: CDR1 SQVTM, CDR2 ANQGSEA. The CDR3 spells CSVEDVGGPYNEQFF. The DNA of the CDR3 is TGCAGCGTTGAAGATGTGGGGGGACCCTACAATGAGCAGTTCTTC.

The sample holds many counts of this clonotype. J is TRBJ2-1 and V is TRBV5-1; 9 bases align to TRBD1. With V trimmed by 4 bases and J by 6 bases, 5 bases remained unmatched. Germline CDR1 reads SGHRS; CDR2 reads YFSETQ. This CDR3 has 14 amino acids. The CDR3 sequence: CASSPDRGGNEQFF. CDR3 in DNA: TGCGCCAGCAGCCCGGACAGGGGAGGCAATGAGCAGTTCTTC.